This T cell receptor (beta chain) was captured in a study of CD4+ T cells in melanoma. CDR3 length: 14 amino acids. Germline assignment: CDR1 SGHRS and CDR2 YFSETQ. Trimming shortened V by 0 bases and J by 4 bases, and 7 bases separated the two germline ends. General study points: A reported correlation linked neoantigen-specific CD4+ T cells to CD8+, macrophage and B cell function. Reportedly, melanoma neoantigen-specific CD4+ T cells showed varied differentiation states.

Details on this clone: Its cognate antigen is unknown.

Here immunoSEQ multiplex PCR was the method, and the copy in TCRdb shows in-frame clones only, minus some. The data contain approximately 9,600 clones, approximately 70% of them singletons. The V call is TRBV5-1, the J call TRBJ1-4, with D possibly being TRBD1 (5 bases). The TCR originated in a human donor with melanoma. The specimen sequenced was cells from a culture (not recorded whether cultured in vitro). The CDR3 loop reads CASSLGGYNEKLFF. For the CDR3, the DNA is TGCGCCAGCAGCTTGGGGGGCTATAATGAAAAACTGTTTTTT. The entire variable domain, with the rest obtained from reference TRBV5-1 and TRBJ1-4, is as follows: KAGVTQTPRYLIKTRGQQVTLSCSPISGHRSVSWYQQTPGQGLQFLFEYFSETQRNKGNFPGRFSGRQFSNSRSEMNVSTLELGDSALYLCASSLGGYNEKLFFGSGTQLSVL.